This TCR beta chain was sequenced for a study of CD8+CD57+ T cells in acquired aplastic anemia. Study-wide background: An average of approximately 3.4 ug of DNA was obtained from sorted CD4+ and CD8+ cells.

After removal of 0 bases from V and 3 bases from J, the junction contained 7 bases not matched to a gene. Germline V gene sequence: CDR1 SGHRS, CDR2 YFSETQ. The CDR3 has 17 residues. In the case of this clonotype: Antigen unknown.

Findings and caveats of the study: In common between the patients and the controls were around 30 CD8+ CDR3 sequences.

Individuals selected for sequencing had exhibited CD8+CD57+ cell expansion on flow cytometry. All patients had severe acquired aplastic anemia. Prior therapy had not been administered to any patient at the time of blood sampling. The use of genomic DNA as template underpinned the TCR beta VDJ and CDR3 profiling. TCRdb redid the calling of the reads with MiXCR, one entry per CDR3 protein. This table has some 200,000 distinct CDR3 sequences, around 48% appearing once. The specimen was sorted CD4+, CD8+, or CD8+CD57+ T cells (not recorded which) from PBMCs. This TCR was sampled from a human donor with aplastic anemia. The chain is built from TRBV5-1 and TRBJ2-3; TRBD2 agrees at 10 bases. CDR3: CASSLGPSGGGTDTQYF. The CDR3 DNA is TGCGCCAGCAGCTTGGGGCCTAGCGGGGGAGGGACAGATACGCAGTATTTT. Full variable domain (outside the CDR3, taken from reference TRBV5-1 and TRBJ2-3): KAGVTQTPRYLIKTRGQQVTLSCSPISGHRSVSWYQQTPGQGLQFLFEYFSETQRNKGNFPGRFSGRQFSNSRSEMNVSTLELGDSALYLCASSLGPSGGGTDTQYFGPGTRLTVL.